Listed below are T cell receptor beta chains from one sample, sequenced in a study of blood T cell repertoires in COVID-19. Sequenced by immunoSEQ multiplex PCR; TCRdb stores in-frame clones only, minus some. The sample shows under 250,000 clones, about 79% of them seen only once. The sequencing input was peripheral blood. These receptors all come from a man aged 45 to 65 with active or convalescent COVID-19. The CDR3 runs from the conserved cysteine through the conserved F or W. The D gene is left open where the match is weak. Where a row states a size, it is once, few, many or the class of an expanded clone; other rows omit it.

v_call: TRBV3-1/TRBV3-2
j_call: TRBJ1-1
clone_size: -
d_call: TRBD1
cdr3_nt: TGTGCCAGCAGCCAGGCAGGGGGCGGAAACACTGAAGCTTTCTTT
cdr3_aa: CASSQAGGGNTEAFF

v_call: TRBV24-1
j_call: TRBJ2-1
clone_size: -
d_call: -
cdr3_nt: TGTGCCACCAGCAAAGACACAATCTCCTACAATGAGCAGTTCTTC
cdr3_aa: CATSKDTISYNEQFF

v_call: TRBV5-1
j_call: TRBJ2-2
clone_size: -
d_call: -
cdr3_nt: TGCGCCAGCAGCCAGGACTATAACACCGGGGAGCTGTTTTTT
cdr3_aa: CASSQDYNTGELFF

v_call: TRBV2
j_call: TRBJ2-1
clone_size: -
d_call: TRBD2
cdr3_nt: TGTGCCAGCACCCCTTGGACTAGCGGAGCCAATGAGCAGTTCTTC
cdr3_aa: CASTPWTSGANEQFF

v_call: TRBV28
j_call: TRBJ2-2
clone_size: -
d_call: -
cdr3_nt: TGTGCCAGCAGCCGAGGCGGAACCGGGGAGCTGTTTTTT
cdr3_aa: CASSRGGTGELFF

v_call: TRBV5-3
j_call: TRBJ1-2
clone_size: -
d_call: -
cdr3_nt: TGTGCCACGTCGCAGGGTACTAACTATGGCTACACCTTC
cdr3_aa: CATSQGTNYGYTF

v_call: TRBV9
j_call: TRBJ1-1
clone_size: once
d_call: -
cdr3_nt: TGTGCCAGCAGCGTAGGGGTAGGGGGAAACACTGAAGCTTTCTTT
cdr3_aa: CASSVGVGGNTEAFF

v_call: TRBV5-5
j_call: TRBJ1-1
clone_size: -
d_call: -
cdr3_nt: TGTGCCAGCAGCCTAACAGCTACCCTCGAAGGAGCTTTCTTT
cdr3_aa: CASSLTATLEGAFF

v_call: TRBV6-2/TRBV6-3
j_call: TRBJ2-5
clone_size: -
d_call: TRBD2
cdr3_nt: TGTGCCAGCAGTTACTGGGGGGAGGGCCGCCGATTGTACTTC
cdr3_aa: CASSYWGEGRRLYF

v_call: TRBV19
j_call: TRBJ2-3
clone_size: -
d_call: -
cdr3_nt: TGTGCCAGTAGGCGAGCAGCGGACCCTAGCACAGATACGCAGTATTTT
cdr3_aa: CASRRAADPSTDTQYF

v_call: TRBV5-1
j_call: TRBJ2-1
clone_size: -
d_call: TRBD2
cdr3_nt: TGCGCCAGCAGCGATACTAGCGGGAGAGATGAGCAGTTCTTC
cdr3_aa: CASSDTSGRDEQFF

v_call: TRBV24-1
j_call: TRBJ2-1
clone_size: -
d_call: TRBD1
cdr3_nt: TGTGCCACCAGTGATAGGGGGACAGCCGTGGATGAGCAGTTCTTC
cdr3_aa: CATSDRGTAVDEQFF

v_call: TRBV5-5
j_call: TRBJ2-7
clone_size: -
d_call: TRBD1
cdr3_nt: TGTGCCAGCACCTCCCTTGGGATTCGGACAGGGGGCTTCTCCTACGAGCAGTACTTC
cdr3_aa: CASTSLGIRTGGFSYEQYF

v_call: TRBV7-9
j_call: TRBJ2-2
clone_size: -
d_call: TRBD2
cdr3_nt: TGTGCCAGCAGCCTCCGACTAGCGGGATGGCCCGGGGAGCTGTTTTTT
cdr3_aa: CASSLRLAGWPGELFF

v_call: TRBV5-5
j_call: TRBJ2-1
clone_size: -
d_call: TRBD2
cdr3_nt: TGTGCCAGCATCGTGACTAGCGGCCACAATGAGCAGTTCTTC
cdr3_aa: CASIVTSGHNEQFF

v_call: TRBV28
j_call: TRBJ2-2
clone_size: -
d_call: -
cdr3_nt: TGTGCCAGCAAGGGGGAAGGTAGTCGGTACACCGGGGAGCTGTTTTTT
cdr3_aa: CASKGEGSRYTGELFF

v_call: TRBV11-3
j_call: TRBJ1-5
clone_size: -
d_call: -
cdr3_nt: TGTGCCAGCAGCTTATGGGCGGACAGTTATAGCAATCAGCCCCAGCATTTT
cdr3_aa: CASSLWADSYSNQPQHF

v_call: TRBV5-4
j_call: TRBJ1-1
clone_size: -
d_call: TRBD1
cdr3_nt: TGTGCCAGCAGCCGACCAACCGGGACAGGGACGACTGAAGCTTTCTTT
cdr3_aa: CASSRPTGTGTTEAFF

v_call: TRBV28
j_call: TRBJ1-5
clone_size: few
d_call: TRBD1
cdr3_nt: TGTGCCAGCGACGGACAGGGATATCAGCCCCAGCATTTT
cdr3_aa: CASDGQGYQPQHF

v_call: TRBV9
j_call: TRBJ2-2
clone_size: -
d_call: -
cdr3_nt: TGTGCCAGCAGGATGGGGCGATTCGAAGGGGAGCTGTTTTTT
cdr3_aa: CASRMGRFEGELFF

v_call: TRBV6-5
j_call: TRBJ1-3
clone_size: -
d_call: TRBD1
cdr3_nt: TGTGCCAGCAGTTTTGACAGGGACAGTGGAAACACCATATATTTT
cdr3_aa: CASSFDRDSGNTIYF

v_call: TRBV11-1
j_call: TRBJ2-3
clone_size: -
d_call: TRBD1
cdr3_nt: TGTGCCAGCAGTCCGGGACAGGGCACAGATACGCAGTATTTT
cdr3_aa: CASSPGQGTDTQYF

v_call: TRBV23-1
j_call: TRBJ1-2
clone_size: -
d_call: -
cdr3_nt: TGCGCCAGCAGTCAGGGAGGGCATCTCACCTATGGCTACACCTTC
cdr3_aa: CASSQGGHLTYGYTF

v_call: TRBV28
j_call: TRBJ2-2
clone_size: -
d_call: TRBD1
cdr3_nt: TGTGCCAGCAGTGCTAACAGGGGGCAAAGGACCGGGGAGCTGTTTTTT
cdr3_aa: CASSANRGQRTGELFF

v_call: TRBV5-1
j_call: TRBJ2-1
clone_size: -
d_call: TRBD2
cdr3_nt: TGCGCCAGCAGCCCTGGGACTAGCCGCCACAATGAGCAGTTCTTC
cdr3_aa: CASSPGTSRHNEQFF

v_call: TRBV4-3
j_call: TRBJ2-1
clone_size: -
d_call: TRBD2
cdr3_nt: TGCGCCAGCAGCCAACTACGGGGGGTAGCGGGATACAATGAGCAGTTCTTC
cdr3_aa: CASSQLRGVAGYNEQFF

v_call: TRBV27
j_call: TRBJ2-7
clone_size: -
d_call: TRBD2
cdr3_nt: TGTGCCAGCAGTACAACGGGACTAGCGGGAGGGGGGTTTGGCTACGAGCAGTACTTC
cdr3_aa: CASSTTGLAGGGFGYEQYF

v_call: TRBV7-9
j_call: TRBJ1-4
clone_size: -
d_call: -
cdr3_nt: TGTGCCAGCAGCTCGCTAGGGGGAACTAATGAAAAACTGTTTTTT
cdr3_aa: CASSSLGGTNEKLFF

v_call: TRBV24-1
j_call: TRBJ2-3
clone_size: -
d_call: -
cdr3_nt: TGTGCCACCAGTGATGTGGGAGACGGCACAGATACGCAGTATTTT
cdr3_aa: CATSDVGDGTDTQYF

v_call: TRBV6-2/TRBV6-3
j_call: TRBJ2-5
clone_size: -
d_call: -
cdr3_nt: TGTGCCAGCAGTTACGGGGGGGGCGAGGGAGAGACCCAGTACTTC
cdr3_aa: CASSYGGGEGETQYF

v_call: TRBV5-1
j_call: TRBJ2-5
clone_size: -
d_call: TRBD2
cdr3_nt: TGCGCCAGCAGCTGGGGGACTAGCGGGAGTCAAGAGACCCAGTACTTC
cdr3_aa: CASSWGTSGSQETQYF

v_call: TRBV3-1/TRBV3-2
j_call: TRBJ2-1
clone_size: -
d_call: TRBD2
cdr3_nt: TGTGCCAGCAGCCTTAAGCCGCACAGGGTAGCGGGAGGGCCGGTCAATGAGCAGTTCTTC
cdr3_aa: CASSLKPHRVAGGPVNEQFF

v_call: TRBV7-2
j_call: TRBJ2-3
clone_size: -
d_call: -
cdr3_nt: TGTGCCAGCAGCTCGAGTTATACGCAGTATTTT
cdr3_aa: CASSSSYTQYF

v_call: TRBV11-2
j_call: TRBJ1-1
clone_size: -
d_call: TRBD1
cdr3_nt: TGTGCCAGCAGCTCAGGGGGCTGGGTGGGGAGCACTGAAGCTTTCTTT
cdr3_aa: CASSSGGWVGSTEAFF

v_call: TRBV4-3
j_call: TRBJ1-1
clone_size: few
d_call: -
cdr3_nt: TGCGCCAGCAGCCAAGAGTACAGGTACCCACCTGAAGCTTTCTTT
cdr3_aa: CASSQEYRYPPEAFF

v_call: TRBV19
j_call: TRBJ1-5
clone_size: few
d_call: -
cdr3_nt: TGTGCCAGTAGCCTACAGGGTGGGAATCAGCCCCAGCATTTT
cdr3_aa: CASSLQGGNQPQHF

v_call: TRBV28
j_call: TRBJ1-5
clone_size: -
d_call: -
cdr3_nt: TGTGCCAGCAGTCGAGCGGGGGGATCCCCTAATCAGCCCCAGCATTTT
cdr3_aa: CASSRAGGSPNQPQHF

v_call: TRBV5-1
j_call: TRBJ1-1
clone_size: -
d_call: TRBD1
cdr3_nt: TGCGCCAGCAGCTTGGACAGGGGAGGCACTGAAGCTTTCTTT
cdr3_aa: CASSLDRGGTEAFF

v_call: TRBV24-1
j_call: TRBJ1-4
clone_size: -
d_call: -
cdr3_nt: TGTGCCACCAGTGAACCCACAGGATCGGGTGAAAAACTGTTTTTT
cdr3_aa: CATSEPTGSGEKLFF

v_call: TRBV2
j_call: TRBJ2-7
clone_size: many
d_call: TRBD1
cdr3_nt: TGTGCCAGCAGTGACACCCCGACGACAGGGACCTACGAGCAGTACTTC
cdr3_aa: CASSDTPTTGTYEQYF

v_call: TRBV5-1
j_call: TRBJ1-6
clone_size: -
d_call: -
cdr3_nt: TGCGCCAGCAGCTTGGTAGGGGCCGATTCACCCCTCCACTTT
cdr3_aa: CASSLVGADSPLHF

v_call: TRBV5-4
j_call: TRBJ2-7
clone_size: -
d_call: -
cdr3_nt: TGTGCCAGCAGCTTTGGTAGCGGCCGTTTCTCCTACGAGCAGTACTTC
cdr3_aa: CASSFGSGRFSYEQYF